This passage covers 11 T cell receptor beta chains from one sample sequenced in a study of blood T cell repertoires in COVID-19. The assay was immunoSEQ multiplex PCR, and TCRdb's table has in-frame clones only and misses some. This sample yields some 200,000 clones, of which roughly 76% are seen a single time; about 9% belongs to the top ten. Sequencing was performed on peripheral blood. The source of these receptors is a woman aged 45-65 years with active or convalescent COVID-19.

The chain carries TRBV12-3 or TRBV12-4 and TRBJ1-2, with D hard to call. The CDR3 length is 13 residues. Trimming left V 8 bases short and J 4 bases short, with 14 bases between. The CDR3 loop is CASHIGGGYGYTF. The DNA for the CDR3 is TGTGCCAGCCACATCGGCGGTGGCTATGGCTACACCTTC.

The chain carries TRBV5-4 and TRBJ1-2; unclear D gene. The CDR3 is 13 amino acids. Germline CDR1 and CDR2: SGHNT and YYREEE (reference sequence). V lost 0 bases to trimming and J lost 6 bases, with 9 bases between them. The DNA of the CDR3 is TGTGCCAGCAGCTTGGGCGGTGTCGATGGCTACACCTTC. Protein product: CASSLGGVDGYTF.

The rearrangement uses TRBV4-2 and TRBJ1-1; TRBD1 matches 8 bases. With V trimmed by 1 base and J by 7 bases, 11 bases remained unmatched. The CDR3 loop spans 16 amino acids. Germline V gives CDR1 LGHNA, CDR2 YNFKEQ. The CDR3 bases are TGTGCCAGCAGCCAAGGGCAGGGGGCGCGATGGAATGAAGCTTTCTTT. The encoded protein is CASSQGQGARWNEAFF.

The chain recombines TRBV3-1 (or the pseudogene TRBV3-2) with TRBJ2-5; no reliable D call. There are 14 residues in the CDR3. Trimming removed 1 base at V and 4 bases at J, with 10 bases between. Per germline, CDR1 LGHDT and CDR2 YNNKEL (reference sequence). Here the CDR3 reads CASSQARRRETQYF. The CDR3 coding sequence is TGTGCCAGCAGCCAAGCTAGAAGGAGAGAGACCCAGTACTTC.

The chain has TRBV6-5 and TRBJ1-2, with D possibly TRBD1 on 6 matching bases. The germline V gene has CDR1 MNHEY and CDR2 SVGAGI. The V end was cut by 2 bases, the J end by 8 bases, with 12 bases between. The CDR3 is 13 residues long. For the CDR3, the DNA is TGTGCCAGCAGTTACGACAGGACGTTGGGCTACACCTTC. It specifies CASSYDRTLGYTF.

The chain is built from TRBV2 and TRBJ2-1, with TRBD1 as a possible D gene (7 bases). CDR1 is SNHLY, CDR2 FYNNEI, per germline. This CDR3 spans 14 amino acids. Deletions cut 8 bases from V and 0 bases from J, with 11 bases between. The CDR3: CASLQGGSYNEQFF. The CDR3 DNA reads TGTGCCAGCCTCCAGGGGGGCTCCTACAATGAGCAGTTCTTC. Full variable domain (outside the CDR3, taken from reference TRBV2 and TRBJ2-1): EPEVTQTPSHQVTQMGQEVILRCVPISNHLYFYWYRQILGQKVEFLVSFYNNEISEKSEIFDDQFSVERPDGSNFTLKIRSTKLEDSAMYFCASLQGGSYNEQFFGPGTRLTVL.

The chain recombines TRBV10-3 with TRBJ2-3; the match to TRBD2 covers 8 bases. This CDR3 region has 15 residues. Germline V gene sequence: CDR1 ENHRY, CDR2 SYGVKD. V gave up 2 bases and J gave up 1 base; unmatched junction bases: 2. The CDR3 DNA follows: TGTGCCATCAGTGAGGGGCGGGAGGGCACAGATACGCAGTATTTT. Residues: CAISEGREGTDTQYF.

On this clone: Other DNA sequences from this sample encode an identical CDR3 as well. The V and J genes are TRBV6-6 and TRBJ2-3; 10 nucleotides line up with TRBD1. Unmatched junction bases numbered 6, after V lost 2 bases and J lost 4 bases. The V gene's germline CDR1 is MNHNY and CDR2 SVGAGI (reference sequence). This CDR3 spans 16 amino acids. The CDR3 nucleotides are TGTGCCAGCAGTTACCCCGCGACAGGGGGCGCAGATACGCAGTATTTT. This codes for CASSYPATGGADTQYF.

The V gene is TRBV5-1, the J gene TRBJ2-7; D unresolved. Germline V gives CDR1 SGHRS, CDR2 YFSETQ. Trimming shortened V by 0 bases and J by 2 bases, and 9 bases separated the two germline ends. The CDR3 totals 14 residues. The DNA of the CDR3 is TGCGCCAGCAGCTTGGGTGAGCCTCCCTACGAGCAGTACTTC. The encoded protein is CASSLGEPPYEQYF.

V usage is TRBV29-1 and J usage is TRBJ1-2, with D unresolved. The length of the CDR3 is 22 residues. Germline CDR1 SQVTM, CDR2 ANQGSEA. V was clipped by 0 bases and J by 1 base, with 33 bases between them. The CDR3 nucleotides are TGCAGCGTTGAAGATTGGTCCGGAGGGCCCCTAGGTAGCACGAGGTTTAACTATGGCTACACCTTC. Its translation is CSVEDWSGGPLGSTRFNYGYTF.

The genes are TRBV28 and TRBJ2-7; 9 nucleotides align to TRBD1. The CDR3 is made up of 15 amino acids. Losses at the gene ends were 6 bases for V and 5 bases for J; bases not matched to a gene: 11. Germline V gene lookup returns CDR1 MDHEN and CDR2 SYDVKM. CDR3 sequence: CASRLDRQGGNEQYF. For the CDR3, the DNA is TGTGCCAGCAGACTGGATCGACAGGGGGGTAACGAGCAGTACTTC.